A single TCR beta chain is shown here with its context. As yet, its antigen is unknown. The entry originates in a study of cytomegalovirus exposure and HLA in healthy donors. The PCR was carried out with 60 Vbeta primers and 13 Jbeta primers. The protocol was immunoSEQ multiplex PCR, while the TCRdb copy is restricted to in-frame clones and leaves out a portion. In the table there are around 140,000 clones, around a tenth of which are singletons. Whole-study results and caveats: A later look showed TCR association rates differing by HLA locus, highest for DRB1 and lowest for HLA-C.

Germline-derived CDR1 and CDR2 are SGHTA and FQGNSA. With 6 bases clipped from V and 5 bases from J, the junction kept 14 bases outside the gene matches. The CDR3 runs 17 residues. The rearrangement links TRBV7-2 to TRBJ1-1, with TRBD1 matching over 11 bases. The sequence was obtained from a man between 50 and 59 years old in good health and CMV-seronegative. The specimen sequenced was PBMCs. CDR3 in amino acids: CASSWGWDRGRRTEAFF. The CDR3 nucleotides read TGTGCCAGCAGTTGGGGGTGGGACAGGGGGAGGAGGACTGAAGCTTTCTTT.